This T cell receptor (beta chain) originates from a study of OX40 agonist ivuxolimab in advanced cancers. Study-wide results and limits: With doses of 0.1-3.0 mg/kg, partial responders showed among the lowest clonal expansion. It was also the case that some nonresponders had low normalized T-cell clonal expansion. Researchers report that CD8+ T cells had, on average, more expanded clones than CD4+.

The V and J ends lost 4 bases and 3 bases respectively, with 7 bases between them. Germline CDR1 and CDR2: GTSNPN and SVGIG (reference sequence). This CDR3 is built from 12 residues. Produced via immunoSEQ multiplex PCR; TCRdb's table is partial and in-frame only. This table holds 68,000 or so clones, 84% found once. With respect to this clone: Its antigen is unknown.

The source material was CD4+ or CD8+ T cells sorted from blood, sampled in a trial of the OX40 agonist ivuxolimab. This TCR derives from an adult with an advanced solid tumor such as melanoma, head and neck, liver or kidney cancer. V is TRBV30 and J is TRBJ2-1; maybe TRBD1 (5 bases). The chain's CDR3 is CAWKTDYNEQFF. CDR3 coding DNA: TGTGCCTGGAAGACAGACTACAATGAGCAGTTCTTC.